This entry lists 3 T cell receptor beta chains sequenced from one sample in a study of blood T cell repertoires in COVID-19. Assay: immunoSEQ multiplex PCR; the TCRdb copy retains only in-frame clones and omits some. This sample has approximately 150,000 clones, with about 80% found just once. The sample was peripheral blood. The receptor source for this set is a man in his sixties or seventies with active or convalescent COVID-19.

The chain is built from TRBV5-1 and TRBJ2-1, with 11 bases fitting TRBD2. The CDR3 spans 16 residues. Germline CDR1 and CDR2: SGHRS and YFSETQ. The V and J ends lost 4 bases and 9 bases, in that order; junction bases with no gene match: 12. The CDR3 nucleotides are TGCGCCAGCAGCCTCTTGACTAGCGGGATCTTCGGTGAGCAGTTCTTC. Its protein is CASSLLTSGIFGEQFF.

The rearrangement uses TRBV28 and TRBJ1-1, with D perhaps TRBD1 (5 bases). CDR1 is MDHEN, CDR2 SYDVKM, per germline. The length of the CDR3 is 15 residues. Trimming left V 5 bases short and J 4 bases short, with 17 bases between. CDR3 protein: CASSPGTLEGTEAFF. For the CDR3, the DNA is TGTGCCAGCAGTCCGGGGACCCTGGAGGGCACTGAAGCTTTCTTT.

Remarks on this clone: Other DNA sequences within the sample encode an identical CDR3. The rearrangement links TRBV2 to TRBJ1-1; a possible D gene is TRBD1 (5 bases). Germline values: CDR1 SNHLY, CDR2 FYNNEI. This CDR3 has 13 residues. The V end lost 4 bases, the J end lost 1 base, and 7 bases lay between the germline ends. The CDR3 DNA reads as TGTGCCAGCAGTGGGCAGGGGAACACTGAAGCTTTCTTT. It specifies CASSGQGNTEAFF. Full variable domain (rest looked up from reference TRBV2 and TRBJ1-1): EPEVTQTPSHQVTQMGQEVILRCVPISNHLYFYWYRQILGQKVEFLVSFYNNEISEKSEIFDDQFSVERPDGSNFTLKIRSTKLEDSAMYFCASSGQGNTEAFFGQGTRLTVV.